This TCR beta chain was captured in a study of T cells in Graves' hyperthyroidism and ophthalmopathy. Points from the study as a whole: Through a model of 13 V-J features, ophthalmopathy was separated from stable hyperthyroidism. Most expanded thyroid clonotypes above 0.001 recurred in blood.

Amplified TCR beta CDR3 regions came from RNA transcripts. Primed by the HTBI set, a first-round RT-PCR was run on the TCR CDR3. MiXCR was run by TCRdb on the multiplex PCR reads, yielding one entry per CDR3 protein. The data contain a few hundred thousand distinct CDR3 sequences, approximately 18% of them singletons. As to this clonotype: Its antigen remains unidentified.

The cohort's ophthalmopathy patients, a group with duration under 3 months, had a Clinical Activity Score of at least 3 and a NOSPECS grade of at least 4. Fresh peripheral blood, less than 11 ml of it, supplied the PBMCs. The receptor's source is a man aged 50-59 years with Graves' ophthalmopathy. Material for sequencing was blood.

The CDR3 nucleotides read TGCAGTGCTGTTAAGAGAGAGCAGTTCTTC. Translation: CSAVKREQFF. The J gene is TRBJ2-1, the V gene TRBV20-1; no firm D call. Germline assignment: CDR1 DFQATT and CDR2 SNEGSKA (reference sequence). There are 10 residues in the CDR3. Trimming took 5 bases from V and 10 from J, leaving 9 bases between them.